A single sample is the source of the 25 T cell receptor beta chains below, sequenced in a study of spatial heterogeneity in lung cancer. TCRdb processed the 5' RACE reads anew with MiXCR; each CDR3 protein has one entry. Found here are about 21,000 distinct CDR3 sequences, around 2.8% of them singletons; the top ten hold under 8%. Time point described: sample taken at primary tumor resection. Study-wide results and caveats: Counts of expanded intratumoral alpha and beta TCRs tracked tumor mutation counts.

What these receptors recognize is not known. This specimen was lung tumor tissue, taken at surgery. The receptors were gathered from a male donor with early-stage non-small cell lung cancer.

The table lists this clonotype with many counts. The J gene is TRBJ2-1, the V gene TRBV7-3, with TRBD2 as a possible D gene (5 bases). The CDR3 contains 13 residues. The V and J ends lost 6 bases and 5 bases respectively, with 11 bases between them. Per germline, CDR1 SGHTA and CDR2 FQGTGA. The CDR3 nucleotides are TGTGCCAGCAGTACTGGACTTGACAATGAGCAGTTCTTC. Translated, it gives CASSTGLDNEQFF. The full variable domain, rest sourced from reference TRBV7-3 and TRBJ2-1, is GAGVSQTPSNKVTEKGKYVELRCDPISGHTALYWYRQSLGQGPEFLIYFQGTGAADDSGLPNDRFFAVRPEGSVSTLKIQRTERGDSAVYLCASSTGLDNEQFFGPGTRLTVL.

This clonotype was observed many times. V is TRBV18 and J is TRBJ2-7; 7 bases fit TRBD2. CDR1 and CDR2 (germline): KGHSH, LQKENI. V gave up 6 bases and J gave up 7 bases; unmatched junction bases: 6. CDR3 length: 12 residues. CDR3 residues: CASSGEGMEQYF. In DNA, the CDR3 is TGTGCCAGCTCCGGGGAGGGTATGGAGCAGTACTTC.

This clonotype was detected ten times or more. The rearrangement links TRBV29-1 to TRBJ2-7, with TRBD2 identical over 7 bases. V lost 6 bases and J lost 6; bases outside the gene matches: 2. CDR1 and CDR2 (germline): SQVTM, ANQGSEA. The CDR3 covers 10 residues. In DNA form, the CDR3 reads TGCAGCGTATGGGGGGGCGAGCAGTACTTC. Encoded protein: CSVWGGEQYF.

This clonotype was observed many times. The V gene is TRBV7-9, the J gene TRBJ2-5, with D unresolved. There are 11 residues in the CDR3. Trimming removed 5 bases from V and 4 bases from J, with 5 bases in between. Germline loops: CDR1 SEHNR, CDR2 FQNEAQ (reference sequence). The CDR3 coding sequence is TGTGCCAGCAGCCGTATAGAGACCCAGTACTTC. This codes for CASSRIETQYF.

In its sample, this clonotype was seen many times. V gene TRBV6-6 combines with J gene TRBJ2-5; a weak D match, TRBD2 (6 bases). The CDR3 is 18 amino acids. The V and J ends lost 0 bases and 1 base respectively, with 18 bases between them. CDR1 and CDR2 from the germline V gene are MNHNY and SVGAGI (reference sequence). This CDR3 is CASSYSISGDEGQETQYF. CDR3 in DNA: TGTGCCAGCAGTTACTCGATATCGGGGGACGAGGGCCAAGAGACCCAGTACTTC.

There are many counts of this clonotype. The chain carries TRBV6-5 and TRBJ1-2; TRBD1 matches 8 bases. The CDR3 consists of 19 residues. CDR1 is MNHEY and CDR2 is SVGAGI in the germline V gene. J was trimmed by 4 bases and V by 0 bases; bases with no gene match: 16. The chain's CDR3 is CASSYSSRGQEGPSYGYTF. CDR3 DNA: TGTGCCAGCAGTTACTCGTCCAGGGGGCAGGAAGGGCCAAGCTATGGCTACACCTTC.

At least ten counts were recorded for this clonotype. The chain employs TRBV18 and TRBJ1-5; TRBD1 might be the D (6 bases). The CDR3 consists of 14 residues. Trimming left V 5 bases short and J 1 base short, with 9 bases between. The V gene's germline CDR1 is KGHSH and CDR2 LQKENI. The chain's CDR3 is CASSGGASNQPQHF. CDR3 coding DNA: TGTGCCAGCTCAGGGGGCGCGAGCAATCAGCCCCAGCATTTT.

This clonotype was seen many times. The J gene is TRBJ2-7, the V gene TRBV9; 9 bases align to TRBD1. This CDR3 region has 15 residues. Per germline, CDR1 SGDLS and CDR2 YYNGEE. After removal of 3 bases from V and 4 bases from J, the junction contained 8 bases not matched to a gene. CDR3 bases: TGTGCCAGCAGCGCAGAGGGACAGGGAAGGTACGAGCAGTACTTC. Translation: CASSAEGQGRYEQYF.

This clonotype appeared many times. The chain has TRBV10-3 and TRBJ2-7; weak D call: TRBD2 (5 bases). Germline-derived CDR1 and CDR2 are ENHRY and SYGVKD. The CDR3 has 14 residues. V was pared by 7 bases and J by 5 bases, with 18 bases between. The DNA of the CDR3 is TGTGCCATCACTTCGGCGGGTATCGGCCACGAGCAGTACTTC. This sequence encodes CAITSAGIGHEQYF.

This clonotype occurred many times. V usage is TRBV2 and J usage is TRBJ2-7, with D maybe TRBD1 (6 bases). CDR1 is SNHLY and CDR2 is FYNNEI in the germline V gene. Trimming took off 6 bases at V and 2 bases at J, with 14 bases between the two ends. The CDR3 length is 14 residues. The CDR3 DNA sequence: TGTGCCAGCAGGCCGACAGGTAGTCCCTACGAGCAGTACTTC. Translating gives CASRPTGSPYEQYF.

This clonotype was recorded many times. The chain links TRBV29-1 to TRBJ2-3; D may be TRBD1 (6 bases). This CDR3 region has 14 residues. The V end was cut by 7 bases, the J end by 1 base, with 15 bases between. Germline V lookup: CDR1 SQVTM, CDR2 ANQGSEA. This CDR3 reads CSAPGHQGTDTQYF. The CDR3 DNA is TGCAGCGCCCCGGGACACCAAGGCACAGATACGCAGTATTTT.

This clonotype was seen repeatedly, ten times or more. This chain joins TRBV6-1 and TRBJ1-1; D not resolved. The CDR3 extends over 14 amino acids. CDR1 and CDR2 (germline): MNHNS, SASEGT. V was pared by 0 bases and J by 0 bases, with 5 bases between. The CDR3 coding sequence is TGTGCCAGCAGTGAAGCTATAGTGAACACTGAAGCTTTCTTT. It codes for CASSEAIVNTEAFF.

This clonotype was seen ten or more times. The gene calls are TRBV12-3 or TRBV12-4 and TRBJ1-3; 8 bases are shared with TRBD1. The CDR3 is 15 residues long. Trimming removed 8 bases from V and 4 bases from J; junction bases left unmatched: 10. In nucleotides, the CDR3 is TGTGCCAGCGGTCAGGGGGCCCAATCGGGAAACACCATATATTTT. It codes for CASGQGAQSGNTIYF.

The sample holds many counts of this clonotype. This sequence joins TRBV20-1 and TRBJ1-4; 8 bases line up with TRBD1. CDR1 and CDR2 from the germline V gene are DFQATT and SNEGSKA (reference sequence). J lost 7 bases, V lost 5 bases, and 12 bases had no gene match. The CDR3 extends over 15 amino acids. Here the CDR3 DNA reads TGCAGTGCTCATACATCCGGGACAGGTTCTGAAAAACTGTTTTTT. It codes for CSAHTSGTGSEKLFF.

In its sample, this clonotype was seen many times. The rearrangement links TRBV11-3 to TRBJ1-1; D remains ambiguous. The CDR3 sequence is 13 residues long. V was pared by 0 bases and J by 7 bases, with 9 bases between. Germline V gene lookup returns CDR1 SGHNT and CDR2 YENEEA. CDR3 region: CASSLDSAGEAFF. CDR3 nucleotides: TGTGCCAGCAGCTTAGATTCGGCTGGTGAAGCTTTCTTT.

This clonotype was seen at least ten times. The CDR3 reads CASSVPVMNTEAFF. The CDR3 coding sequence is TGTGCCAGCAGTGTCCCAGTCATGAACACTGAAGCTTTCTTT. The chain uses TRBV6-1 and TRBJ1-1; D uncertain. The V gene lost 4 bases and the J gene lost 0 bases, with 9 bases spanning the gap. This CDR3 spans 14 amino acids. The germline gives CDR1 MNHNS, CDR2 SASEGT.

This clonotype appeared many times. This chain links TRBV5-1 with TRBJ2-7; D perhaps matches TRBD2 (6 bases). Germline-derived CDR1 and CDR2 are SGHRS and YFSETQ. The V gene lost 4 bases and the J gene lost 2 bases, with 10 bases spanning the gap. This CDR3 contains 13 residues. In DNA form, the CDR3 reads TGCGCCAGCAGCGGGACTGGAACCTACGAGCAGTACTTC. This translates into CASSGTGTYEQYF. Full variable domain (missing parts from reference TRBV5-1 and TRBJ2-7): KAGVTQTPRYLIKTRGQQVTLSCSPISGHRSVSWYQQTPGQGLQFLFEYFSETQRNKGNFPGRFSGRQFSNSRSEMNVSTLELGDSALYLCASSGTGTYEQYFGPGTRLTVT.

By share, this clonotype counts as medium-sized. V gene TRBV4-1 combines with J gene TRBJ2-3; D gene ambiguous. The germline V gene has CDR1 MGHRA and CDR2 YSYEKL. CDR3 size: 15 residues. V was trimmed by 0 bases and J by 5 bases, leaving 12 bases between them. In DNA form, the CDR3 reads TGCGCCAGCAGCCAAGATCCCCGCCGCCAAGATACGCAGTATTTT. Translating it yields CASSQDPRRQDTQYF.

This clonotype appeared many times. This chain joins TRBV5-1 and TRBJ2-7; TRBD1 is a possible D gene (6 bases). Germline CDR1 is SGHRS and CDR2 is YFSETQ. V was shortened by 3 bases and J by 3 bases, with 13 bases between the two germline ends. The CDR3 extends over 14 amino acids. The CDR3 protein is CASSSGQTFYEQYF. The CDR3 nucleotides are TGCGCCAGCAGCTCCGGACAGACCTTCTACGAGCAGTACTTC.

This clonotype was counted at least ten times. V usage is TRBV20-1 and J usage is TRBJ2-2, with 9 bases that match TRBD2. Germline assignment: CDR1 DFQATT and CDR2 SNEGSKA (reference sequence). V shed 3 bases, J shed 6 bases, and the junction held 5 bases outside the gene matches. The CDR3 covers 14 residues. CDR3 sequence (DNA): TGCAGTGCTAGGGGGACTAGCAGTCCCGGGGAGCTGTTTTTT. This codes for CSARGTSSPGELFF.

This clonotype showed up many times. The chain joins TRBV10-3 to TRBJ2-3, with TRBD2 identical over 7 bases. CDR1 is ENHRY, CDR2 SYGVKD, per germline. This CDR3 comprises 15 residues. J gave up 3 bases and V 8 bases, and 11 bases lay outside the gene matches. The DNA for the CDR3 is TGTGCCATCCGGGGCGGGAGCTCTGAAACAGATACGCAGTATTTT. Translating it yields CAIRGGSSETDTQYF.

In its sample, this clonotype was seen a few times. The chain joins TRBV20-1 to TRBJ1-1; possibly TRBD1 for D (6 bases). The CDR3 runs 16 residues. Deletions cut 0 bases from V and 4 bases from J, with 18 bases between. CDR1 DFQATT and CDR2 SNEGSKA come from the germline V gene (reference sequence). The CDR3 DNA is TGCAGTGCTAGAGAGTGGTCGGGGGGCGTGGGCACTGAAGCTTTCTTT. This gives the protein CSAREWSGGVGTEAFF.

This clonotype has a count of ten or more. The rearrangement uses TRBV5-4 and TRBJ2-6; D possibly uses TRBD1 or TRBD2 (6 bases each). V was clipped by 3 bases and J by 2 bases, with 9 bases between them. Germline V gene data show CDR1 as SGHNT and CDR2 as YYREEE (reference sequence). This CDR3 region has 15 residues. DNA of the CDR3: TGTGCCAGCAGCTCGGAGGGGGCTGGGGCCAACGTCCTGACTTTC. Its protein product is CASSSEGAGANVLTF.

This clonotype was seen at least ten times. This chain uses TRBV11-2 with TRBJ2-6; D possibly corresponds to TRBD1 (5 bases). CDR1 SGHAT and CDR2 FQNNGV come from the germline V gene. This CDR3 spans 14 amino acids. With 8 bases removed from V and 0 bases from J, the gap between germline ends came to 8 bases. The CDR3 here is CASGAHSGANVLTF. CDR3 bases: TGTGCCAGCGGGGCCCACTCTGGGGCCAACGTCCTGACTTTC.

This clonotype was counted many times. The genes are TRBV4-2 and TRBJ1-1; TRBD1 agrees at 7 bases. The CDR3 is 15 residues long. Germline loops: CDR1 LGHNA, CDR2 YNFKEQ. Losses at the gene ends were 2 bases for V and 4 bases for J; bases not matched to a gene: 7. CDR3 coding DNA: TGTGCCAGCAGCCAATACAGGGGTGCGACCACTGAAGCTTTCTTT. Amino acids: CASSQYRGATTEAFF.